One TCR beta chain is described in this entry. V trimming: 5 bases; J trimming: 9 bases; junction bases outside the gene matches: 16. Looked up from germline, CDR1 is WNHNN and CDR2 is SYGVQD (reference sequence). The CDR3 consists of 16 residues. Patients of the Seattle cohort, enrolled during active infection, were followed longitudinally. This record belongs to a study of blood T cell repertoires in COVID-19. Measured with immunoSEQ multiplex PCR; TCRdb has only the in-frame clones, and not every one. The sample records roughly 100,000 clones, roughly 79% being singletons. The clonotype originates from an elderly man with COVID-19, enrolled during active disease. The specimen was peripheral blood. The chain links TRBV10-1 to TRBJ2-1, with 7 bases aligning to TRBD1. The chain's CDR3 is CASSPTGTAGITEQFF. The DNA for the CDR3 is TGCGCCAGCAGTCCAACCGGGACAGCAGGGATAACTGAGCAGTTCTTC.